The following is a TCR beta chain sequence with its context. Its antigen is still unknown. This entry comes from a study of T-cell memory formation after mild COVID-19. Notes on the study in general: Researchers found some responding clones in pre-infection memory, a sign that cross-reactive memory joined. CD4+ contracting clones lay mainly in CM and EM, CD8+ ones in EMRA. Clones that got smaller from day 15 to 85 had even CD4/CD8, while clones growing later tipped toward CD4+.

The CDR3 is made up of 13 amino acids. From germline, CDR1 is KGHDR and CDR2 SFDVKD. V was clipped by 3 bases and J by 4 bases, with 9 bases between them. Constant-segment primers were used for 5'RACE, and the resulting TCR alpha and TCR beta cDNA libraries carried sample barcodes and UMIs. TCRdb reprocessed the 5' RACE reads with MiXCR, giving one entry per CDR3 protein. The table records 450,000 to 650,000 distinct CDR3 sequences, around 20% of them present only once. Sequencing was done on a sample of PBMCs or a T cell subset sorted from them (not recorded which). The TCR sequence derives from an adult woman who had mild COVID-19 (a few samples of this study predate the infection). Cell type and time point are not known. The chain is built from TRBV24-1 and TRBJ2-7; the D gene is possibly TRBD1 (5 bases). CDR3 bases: TGTGCCACCAGTGATCGTCAGGGTTACGAGCAGTACTTC. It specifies CATSDRQGYEQYF.